The 4 T cell receptor beta chains listed next were all sequenced from one sample in a study of cytomegalovirus exposure and HLA in healthy donors (dated by TCRdb to the late 2010s). The method was the immunoSEQ multiplex PCR assay. The multiplex PCR relied on a mix of 60 forward primers for TCR Vbeta segments and 13 reverse primers for TCR Jbeta segments. Sourced from immuneACCESS, this table was stored by TCRdb with only in-frame sequences that have V and J called. A share of the clones is absent; for the studies checked, an unresolved V gene accounts for under half, and the remainder has no known explanation. Counted in this sample were 52,000 or so clones; over 60% of them appeared once. Jointly, the top ten make up 2.5% to 3% of the sample. The sequencing input was PBMCs. These receptor sequences come from a woman between 40 and 50 years old in good health and CMV-seropositive.

This clone was seen a few times. This chain uses TRBV6-6 with TRBJ1-5, with D perhaps TRBD1 (5 bases). CDR3 length: 12 amino acids. The germline V gene has CDR1 MNHNY and CDR2 SVGAGI (reference sequence). V lost 6 bases to trimming and J lost 5 bases, with 8 bases between them. The CDR3 nucleotides are TGTGCCAGCAGGACAGCCGATCAGCCCCAGCATTTT. Amino acid sequence: CASRTADQPQHF.

The chain joins TRBV5-6 to TRBJ2-7; 9 bases are a match to TRBD1. J was trimmed by 4 bases and V by 4 bases; bases with no gene match: 3. In germline, CDR1 is SGHDT, CDR2 YYEEEE. CDR3 length: 13 amino acids. This CDR3 reads CASSLGTGYEQYF. In DNA, the CDR3 is TGTGCCAGCAGCCTCGGGACAGGGTACGAGCAGTACTTC.

There are a few counts of this clone. J is TRBJ2-1 and V is TRBV6-1; tentatively, D is TRBD2 (6 bases). Germline CDR1 reads MNHNS; CDR2 reads SASEGT. Trimming removed 6 bases from V and 8 bases from J, with 20 bases in between. The CDR3 length is 15 residues. The CDR3 DNA reads TGTGCCAGCAGCCCCCGGGACTTAGCTGGGGATGAGCAGTTCTTC. Translation: CASSPRDLAGDEQFF.

In the case of this clone: In the same sample, other DNA sequences code for this CDR3. The J gene is TRBJ1-1, the V gene TRBV30; possibly TRBD1 for D (5 bases). V dropped 0 bases and J dropped 3 bases, with 11 bases sitting between them. The CDR3 extends over 14 amino acids. From germline, CDR1 is GTSNPN and CDR2 SVGIG (reference sequence). This CDR3 is CAWSVSGGYTEAFF. The CDR3 region has the DNA TGTGCCTGGAGTGTAAGTGGGGGGTACACTGAAGCTTTCTTT. Complete variable domain (other parts from reference TRBV30 and TRBJ1-1): SQTIHQWPATLVQPVGSPLSLECTVEGTSNPNLYWYRQAAGRGLQLLFYSVGIGQISSEVPQNLSASRPQDRQFILSSKKLLLSDSGFYLCAWSVSGGYTEAFFGQGTRLTVV.